The source of this T cell receptor beta chain is a study of T cells expressing NK-cell markers. TCRdb reprocessed the 5' RACE reads; each CDR3 protein has one entry and no DNA is given. The listing records 200,000 to 300,000 distinct CDR3 sequences. The CDR3 covers 15 residues. Looked up from germline, CDR1 is SGHRS and CDR2 is YFSETQ. V gene TRBV5-1 combines with J gene TRBJ2-2; TCRdb selects TRBD1, and the lack of DNA leaves this call unchecked. Sequencing was performed on blood T cells: a sorted CD56 or NKG2C T cell subset, CD4+ or CD8+ T cells, or bulk PBMC T cells (not recorded which). The TCR was taken from a woman between 18 and 75 years old in good health. The CDR3 is CASSLVAQGTGELFF.